The 26 T cell receptor beta chains below were found in one sample sequenced in a study of T cells after yellow fever vaccination. TCRdb fed the 5' RACE reads into MiXCR, producing one record per CDR3 protein. The sample consists of hundreds of thousands of distinct CDR3 sequences, roughly an eighth of them appearing once. This specimen consisted of PBMCs, obtained on the day of the yellow fever booster vaccination. All receptors derive from a man aged 25-45 years who received the YFV17D yellow fever vaccine.

The chain is built from TRBV29-1 and TRBJ2-5; D is possibly TRBD2 (6 bases). V shed 6 bases and J shed 1 base, with 9 bases lying between them. The CDR3 sequence is 12 residues long. In germline, CDR1 is SQVTM, CDR2 ANQGSEA. CDR3: CSVWTTQETQYF. The CDR3 DNA is TGCAGCGTATGGACTACCCAAGAGACCCAGTACTTC.

V usage is TRBV9 and J usage is TRBJ2-7; no clear D. V gave up 3 bases and J gave up 0 bases, with 7 bases separating them. CDR3 length: 13 amino acids. CDR1 and CDR2 (germline): SGDLS, YYNGEE. The CDR3 sequence: CASSGSVSYEQYF. The CDR3 DNA reads as TGTGCCAGCAGCGGTAGTGTCTCCTACGAGCAGTACTTC.

This clonotype was observed a few times. This rearrangement joins TRBV18 to TRBJ2-5; either TRBD1 or TRBD2 may supply D (5 bases each). This CDR3 comprises 14 residues. CDR1 is KGHSH and CDR2 is LQKENI in the germline V gene. Trimming cost V 1 base and J 5 bases, with 11 bases left between them. CDR3 region: CASSPLGRGETQYF. In DNA, the CDR3 is TGTGCCAGCTCACCACTGGGGCGAGGGGAGACCCAGTACTTC.

The chain combines TRBV20-1 with TRBJ1-5; D unresolved. Trimming took off 6 bases at V and 0 bases at J, with 15 bases between the two ends. CDR1 is DFQATT and CDR2 is SNEGSKA in the germline V gene (reference sequence). The CDR3 is made up of 15 amino acids. The CDR3 DNA reads as TGCAGTGCGTCCACTTCGGACGGTAGCAATCAGCCCCAGCATTTT. Encoded protein: CSASTSDGSNQPQHF.

This chain connects TRBV18 to TRBJ2-2; 8 positions agree with TRBD1. The germline CDR1 and CDR2 sequences are KGHSH and LQKENI. With V trimmed by 2 bases and J by 7 bases, 6 bases remained unmatched. This CDR3 contains 15 residues. The CDR3 loop reads CASSPRQGAVGELFF. The DNA of the CDR3 is TGTGCCAGCTCACCAAGGCAGGGGGCTGTCGGGGAGCTGTTTTTT.

Only a few counts were recorded for this clonotype. V gene TRBV7-2 combines with J gene TRBJ1-2, with a possible D match to TRBD1 (5 bases). The CDR3 spans 14 residues. CDR1 and CDR2 (germline): SGHTA, FQGNSA. The V end lost 2 bases, the J end lost 5 bases, and 12 bases lay between the germline ends. This CDR3 reads CASSLYGGEYGYTF. The DNA of the CDR3 is TGTGCCAGCAGCTTATATGGAGGGGAGTATGGCTACACCTTC.

Only a few counts were recorded for this clonotype. V usage is TRBV20-1 and J usage is TRBJ2-1; D perhaps matches TRBD2 (6 bases). V shed 1 base and J shed 9 bases, with 13 bases lying between them. The CDR3 covers 13 residues. CDR1 and CDR2 from the germline V gene are DFQATT and SNEGSKA (reference sequence). As DNA, the CDR3 is TGCAGTGCTAGAGCGGCGGGATATGGTGAGCAGTTCTTC. The encoded protein is CSARAAGYGEQFF.

In this sample, this clonotype turned up a few times. The rearrangement uses TRBV9 and TRBJ2-2; D is perhaps TRBD1 (6 bases). Germline V gives CDR1 SGDLS, CDR2 YYNGEE. Trimming took off 7 bases at V and 4 bases at J, with 11 bases between the two ends. There are 13 residues in the CDR3. The CDR3: CASDRGGTGELFF. The CDR3 coding sequence is TGTGCCAGCGATCGAGGGGGCACCGGGGAGCTGTTTTTT. The complete variable domain, with remaining parts taken from reference TRBV9 and TRBJ2-2, reads DSGVTQTPKHLITATGQRVTLRCSPRSGDLSVYWYQQSLDQGLQFLIQYYNGEERAKGNILERFSAQQFPDLHSELNLSSLELGDSALYFCASDRGGTGELFFGEGSRLTVL.

The sample holds a few counts of this clonotype. The chain carries TRBV21-1 and TRBJ2-7; TRBD1 is the table's D call and was not checked against the DNA. TRBV21-1 is a pseudogene segment. This CDR3 is built from 15 residues. The CDR3 protein is CASSPESGTNYEQYF. As DNA, the CDR3 is TGTGCCAGCAGCCCAGAGTCAGGGACCAACTACGAGCAGTACTTC.

By share of the sample, this clonotype is medium-sized (0.01 to 0.1%). The chain couples TRBV4-3 to TRBJ2-1, with D perhaps TRBD1 or TRBD2 (5 bases each). Germline V gene data show CDR1 as LGHNA and CDR2 as YSLEER. The CDR3 extends over 14 amino acids. The V end was cut by 1 base, the J end by 4 bases, with 8 bases between. This chain's CDR3 is CASSQVGEYNEQFF. In DNA form, the CDR3 reads TGCGCCAGCAGCCAAGTGGGGGAGTACAATGAGCAGTTCTTC.

This clonotype was detected a few times. CDR3: CASSPTSGRDEQFF. CDR3 bases: TGTGCCAGCAGCCCTACTAGCGGGAGAGATGAGCAGTTCTTC. The chain employs TRBV7-2 and TRBJ2-1; 11 bases line up with TRBD2. The ends lost 5 bases at V and 8 bases at J; junction bases unmatched: 5. Germline V gene lookup returns CDR1 SGHTA and CDR2 FQGNSA. This CDR3 has 14 residues.

This clonotype was counted a few times. The V call is TRBV7-8, the J call TRBJ2-3; D is possibly TRBD1 or TRBD2 (7 bases each). Germline V CDR1 and CDR2: SGHVS, FQNEAQ. CDR3 size: 14 residues. V gave up 6 bases and J gave up 10 bases, with 20 bases separating them. The CDR3 protein is CASSFDREGGPQYF. The CDR3 DNA reads TGTGCCAGCAGTTTCGACAGGGAGGGCGGTCCGCAGTATTTT.

There are a few counts of this clonotype. V usage is TRBV9 and J usage is TRBJ2-7, with 10 bases aligning to TRBD1. Germline trimming cut 4 bases from V and 4 bases from J; bases unmatched to any gene: 11. Germline CDR1 and CDR2: SGDLS and YYNGEE. The CDR3 consists of 16 residues. DNA for the CDR3: TGTGCCAGCAGCCCAGACGACAGGGGGCACCGTTACGAGCAGTACTTC. Protein sequence: CASSPDDRGHRYEQYF.

This clonotype showed up many times. The chain is built from TRBV12-3 or TRBV12-4 and TRBJ2-3; D is unresolved. V dropped 5 bases and J dropped 6 bases, with 15 bases sitting between them. The length of the CDR3 is 14 residues. This CDR3 reads CASSPGPTLDTQYF. CDR3 DNA: TGTGCCAGCAGTCCCGGGCCCACGCTGGATACGCAGTATTTT.

This clonotype was found a few times. The rearrangement links TRBV12-3 or TRBV12-4 to TRBJ2-2; D gene uncertain. This CDR3 has 13 residues. V shed 2 bases and J shed 6 bases, with 7 bases lying between them. The CDR3 DNA follows: TGTGCCAGCAGTTTAAAGATTTCCGGGGAGCTGTTTTTT. Its protein product is CASSLKISGELFF.

A few counts support this clonotype. This chain uses TRBV27 with TRBJ2-3; D is unresolved. V lost 3 bases to trimming and J lost 6 bases, with 22 bases between them. The CDR3 length is 17 residues. CDR1 is MNHEY, CDR2 SMNVEV, per germline (reference sequence). The CDR3 region is CASSLSLAVFLLDTQYF. CDR3 DNA sequence: TGTGCCAGCAGTTTGTCGTTGGCGGTCTTCCTGTTGGATACGCAGTATTTT.

This clonotype has a handful of counts. The chain combines TRBV6-5 with TRBJ2-7; D remains unclear. This CDR3 comprises 17 residues. V was pared by 0 bases and J by 0 bases, with 15 bases between. CDR1 is MNHEY and CDR2 is SVGAGI in the germline V gene. The CDR3 sequence is CASSYSRYGRTSYEQYF. The CDR3 coding sequence is TGTGCCAGCAGTTACTCGCGGTACGGGCGTACCTCCTACGAGCAGTACTTC.

V usage is TRBV20-1 and J usage is TRBJ2-1; perhaps TRBD1 as D (6 bases). V was clipped by 5 bases and J by 4 bases, with 15 bases between them. CDR1 and CDR2 (germline): DFQATT, SNEGSKA (reference sequence). This CDR3 spans 14 amino acids. This CDR3 is CSAPSWTAYNEQFF. The CDR3 DNA is TGCAGTGCTCCGAGCTGGACAGCATACAATGAGCAGTTCTTC.

The gene calls are TRBV12-3 or TRBV12-4 and TRBJ2-3, with D perhaps TRBD1 or TRBD2 (5 bases each). This CDR3 is built from 14 residues. Trimming took off 5 bases at V and 4 bases at J, with 13 bases between the two ends. CDR3 loop: CASSGGSLPDTQYF. The CDR3, as DNA: TGTGCCAGCAGTGGGGGATCACTCCCAGATACGCAGTATTTT.

This clonotype was detected a few times. The chain combines TRBV7-2 with TRBJ2-7; D not resolved. Trimming took off 2 bases at V and 3 bases at J, with 11 bases between the two ends. Germline CDR1 is SGHTA and CDR2 is FQGNSA. This CDR3 is built from 14 residues. The CDR3 DNA reads TGTGCCAGCAGCTTATCTGGCGTAGTCTACGAGCAGTACTTC. Its translation: CASSLSGVVYEQYF.

This clonotype has a handful of counts. V gene TRBV4-1 combines with J gene TRBJ2-7; 7 bases line up with TRBD2. The J segment lost 5 bases and the V segment lost 1 base, leaving 8 bases of the junction unmatched. Germline loops: CDR1 MGHRA, CDR2 YSYEKL. The CDR3 loop spans 15 amino acids. This chain's CDR3 is CASSQVIGRSDEQYF. DNA of the CDR3: TGCGCCAGCAGCCAAGTTATCGGGAGGTCCGACGAGCAGTACTTC.

As to this clonotype: A much more abundant neighbour one base away suggests this may be a read error. V usage is TRBV11-2 and J usage is TRBJ2-7, with D perhaps TRBD1 (5 bases). Per the germline V gene, CDR1 is SGHAT and CDR2 is FQNNGV. Trimming shortened V by 2 bases and J by 4 bases, and 9 bases separated the two germline ends. The CDR3 spans 13 residues. The CDR3 sequence is CASSLKGLYEQYF. CDR3 bases: TGTGCCAGCAGCTTAAAGGGGTTGTACGAGCAGTACTTC.

The chain employs TRBV15 and TRBJ1-2, with TRBD1 matching over 7 bases. The CDR3 has 14 amino acids. Germline V gene data show CDR1 as LNHNV and CDR2 as YYDKDF (reference sequence). V gave up 5 bases and J gave up 0 bases; unmatched junction bases: 3. The CDR3 region is CATSDDRANYGYTF. In nucleotides, the CDR3 is TGTGCCACCAGCGACGACAGGGCTAACTATGGCTACACCTTC.

This clonotype was seen a few times. This chain joins TRBV6-5 and TRBJ2-7; D ambiguous. Per the germline V gene, CDR1 is MNHEY and CDR2 is SVGAGI. The CDR3 totals 15 residues. With 0 bases removed from V and 5 bases from J, the gap between germline ends came to 14 bases. Written as DNA, the CDR3 is TGTGCCAGCAGTTACTCGATCGGAGCTCCTAACGAGCAGTACTTC. Translating it yields CASSYSIGAPNEQYF.

In this sample, this clonotype turned up a few times. The chain recombines TRBV19 with TRBJ2-2, with TRBD1 as a possible D gene (5 bases). The V gene's germline CDR1 is LNHDA and CDR2 SQIVND (reference sequence). V gave up 6 bases and J gave up 1 base, with 9 bases separating them. The CDR3 spans 14 residues. The CDR3 protein is CASRLGLNTGELFF. In DNA, the CDR3 is TGTGCCAGTAGGTTGGGGCTGAACACCGGGGAGCTGTTTTTT.

This clonotype was seen more than once but under ten times. V is TRBV20-1 and J is TRBJ2-6; a possible D gene is TRBD1 (6 bases). This CDR3 contains 13 residues. The ends were cut back, 8 bases at V and 0 bases at J, with 8 bases in the middle. The germline gives CDR1 DFQATT, CDR2 SNEGSKA (reference sequence). This CDR3 reads CSYRVSGANVLTF. The CDR3, as DNA: TGCAGTTACAGGGTCTCTGGGGCCAACGTCCTGACTTTC.